This T cell receptor (beta chain) is from a study of shared clonotypes between healthy human individuals (TCRdb year 2020). Context from the whole study: A couple of women and three men aged 18 to 49 years were included in the cohort. For each donor, CD4 naive and CD4 memory were each given three plates, CD8 naive was given two plates, and CD8 memory was given one plate. To estimate repertoire size and how much clonotypes are shared between individuals, the study performed deep sequencing of blood TCR repertoires from about 5 healthy adults. Libraries were prepared and TCR repertoires were sequenced by different laboratories using diverse techniques, in order to increase sequencing depth and limit assay-specific biases. Leukapheresis yielded between about 0.94 and 9.5 billion PBMCs per donor.

TCR CDR3 regions were amplified from genomic DNA by multiplex PCR using the deep immunoSEQ assay. Extracted genomic DNA from each cell subset was distributed evenly across all wells of several immunoSEQ 96-well plates, and each plate was treated as a replicate. For sorted subsets, 150 to 200 ng genomic DNA, equal to about 30,000 T cell genomes, was loaded into each replicate PCR. The purified libraries were quantified using a Qubit 3.0 fluorometer, sized with a Bioanalyzer 2100, and then quantified again using the KAPA Library Quantification kit. A separate single-read 150-cycle Illumina NextSeq 550 flow cell was used to sequence each immunoSEQ 96-well plate. For the original study's pipeline: Because the immunoSEQ output included only junctional sequences and no quality scores, the filtering could not be the same as the filtering used for full-length reads. Sequences were annotated with PyIR, a Python wrapper for IgBLAST v1.9, using IMGT germline references to assign V/J genes and CDR3. Reads with weak V/J assignments (E-value above 1e-6), missing CDR3, stop codons, out-of-frame junctions, or ambiguous translated residues were removed. V3J clonotypes were defined as sequences sharing an identical inferred V gene, J gene, and CDR3 amino acid sequence. To compute the percentage overlap between repertoires, the number of shared unique clonotypes was divided by the size of the smaller repertoire. Repertoire richness was assessed with RTK rarefaction, the Chao1 estimator, and Recon v2.1 estimates of unobserved clonotypes. For all TCRbeta clonotypes obtained by the gDNA method from a few donors, generation probabilities were computed with OLGA. The immuneACCESS repertoire file appears here via TCRdb, limited to in-frame rearrangements. These files lack a portion of the clones; in checked studies, under half of the deficit traces to unresolved V genes, and the cause of the others is not known. The V and J calls and clone size were taken over from that table, and D and trimming were inferred from the DNA. The sample data list over 2 million clones, and 85% to 95% of these were observed just once. The ten largest account for around 0.4% of the sample.

On the study overall, not on this receptor specifically: Because the study included a small number of donors, the genetic and exposure-history diversity represented was limited. Incomplete sequencing was indicated by rarefaction of sorted-subset datasets, despite the large sequencing depth. When a handful of donors were compared, the shared fraction of clonotypes was about 5% for naive CD4, around 4% for naive CD8, about 2.5% for memory CD4, and 0.35% to 0.4% for memory CD8. Only blood was sampled, and tissue TCR repertoires likely differ from those in blood. Higher generation probabilities were observed for clonotypes shared by all four sorted-subset donors than for non-shared clonotypes. Pairwise subsampling led to the expectation that sequencing depth would affect the degree of clonotype sharing among donors. Estimated clonotype richness was generally larger for naive than for memory subsets.

Donors were healthy HIV-negative adults with no recently reported acute infections or vaccinations. Every donor was a Caucasian adult residing in Nashville, Tennessee, USA. CD4+ T cells were enriched by magnetic negative selection; naive cells were then positively selected on CD45RA, and the negative fraction formed the memory subset. Blood was collected by leukapheresis, and PBMCs were isolated by Ficoll-Histopaque density gradient centrifugation and then cryopreserved in liquid nitrogen vapor phase. Analytical flow cytometry was used to check the purity and quantity of every magnetically sorted T cell population. From each sorted fraction, genomic DNA was isolated and quantified by UV absorbance on a Nanodrop 2000c. Of note for this clone: The antigen it binds to is not known. No much larger clone is present one base from it, and per-base qualities are unavailable.

This TCR was sampled from a young man in good health. Some clones in this sample may be carry-over from other donors' samples. The sequencing input was naive CD4+ T cells from PBMCs. What this sample's cell subset or site label stands for: CD45RA+ positively selected.

The CDR3 sequence is CASSETASYEQYF. The DNA sequence follows: TGTGCCAGCAGCGAGACCGCGTCCTACGAGCAGTACTTC. The V and J genes are TRBV7-2 and TRBJ2-7, with the D gene call left open. CDR1 SGHTA and CDR2 FQGNSA are derived from the germline V gene. The V end loses 5 bases and the J end loses 1 base, and a stretch of 9 bases separates them. From its cysteine to its phenylalanine, the CDR3 spans 13 amino acids. The retained sequence is limited to the CDR3, 39 bases, with the frame set at the first base.